The 32 T cell receptor beta chains in this list originate from one sample, sequenced in a study of blood T cell repertoires in COVID-19. Sequencing used immunoSEQ multiplex PCR; TCRdb keeps in-frame clones, though not all of them. This table holds over 150,000 clones, 85% found once. The sequenced sample consisted of peripheral blood. The receptors originated from a woman over 75 with COVID-19, enrolled during active disease.

The V gene is TRBV7-9, the J gene TRBJ1-4, with D possibly TRBD1 on 6 matching bases. Germline V lookup: CDR1 SEHNR, CDR2 FQNEAQ (reference sequence). The length of the CDR3 is 15 residues. V lost 5 bases and J lost 6, with 16 bases in between. CDR3 DNA: TGTGCCAGCAGCATCTGGACAGCGCGGGATGAAAAACTGTTTTTT. It yields the protein CASSIWTARDEKLFF.

The rearrangement links TRBV6-5 to TRBJ1-2, with TRBD1 as a possible D gene (6 bases). The ends were cut back, 7 bases at V and 7 bases at J, with 16 bases in the middle. Per the germline V gene, CDR1 is MNHEY and CDR2 is SVGAGI. The CDR3 covers 13 residues. The CDR3, as DNA: TGTGCCAGCACTAAAACAGGGATTGGTGGCTACACCTTC. Its protein is CASTKTGIGGYTF.

Written as DNA, the CDR3 is TGTGCCAGCAGCCTCCCCAGGGGGGTCGGGGAAAAACTGTTTTTT. It is translated as CASSLPRGVGEKLFF. The J gene is TRBJ1-4, the V gene TRBV7-9, with 7 positions matching TRBD1. Germline loops: CDR1 SEHNR, CDR2 FQNEAQ (reference sequence). This CDR3 is 15 amino acids long. V dropped 5 bases and J dropped 8; count of bases not matched to a gene: 11.

The chain is built from TRBV5-1 and TRBJ2-1, with D possibly being TRBD2 (7 bases). Trimming shortened V by 5 bases and J by 5 bases, and 17 bases separated the two germline ends. Germline V gene lookup returns CDR1 SGHRS and CDR2 YFSETQ. The CDR3 totals 15 residues. The CDR3 sequence: CASSEQGGQDNEQFF. DNA of the CDR3: TGCGCCAGCAGTGAACAGGGAGGGCAGGACAATGAGCAGTTCTTC. The whole variable domain, remainder taken from reference TRBV5-1 and TRBJ2-1, is KAGVTQTPRYLIKTRGQQVTLSCSPISGHRSVSWYQQTPGQGLQFLFEYFSETQRNKGNFPGRFSGRQFSNSRSEMNVSTLELGDSALYLCASSEQGGQDNEQFFGPGTRLTVL.

The CDR3: CASTITTSGNTIYF. The DNA for the CDR3 is TGTGCCAGTACCATCACAACCTCTGGAAACACCATATATTTT. The chain is built from TRBV19 and TRBJ1-3; D call uncertain. Per germline, CDR1 LNHDA and CDR2 SQIVND (reference sequence). Trimming cost V 7 bases and J 0 bases, with 10 bases left between them. The CDR3 has 14 amino acids.

The chain combines TRBV25-1 with TRBJ1-1; 9 positions match TRBD1. With V trimmed by 2 bases and J by 11 bases, 6 bases remained unmatched. The CDR3 totals 13 residues. Looked up from germline, CDR1 is MGHDK and CDR2 is SYGVNS. CDR3 nucleotides: TGTGCCAGCAGTGAACCAGGGGACAGGGAGGCTTTCTTT. It yields the protein CASSEPGDREAFF.

This clone was detected only a few times. The chain couples TRBV29-1 to TRBJ1-4; the match to TRBD1 covers 8 bases. Unmatched junction bases numbered 10, after V lost 4 bases and J lost 6 bases. This CDR3 contains 15 residues. In germline, CDR1 is SQVTM, CDR2 ANQGSEA. DNA for the CDR3: TGCAGCGTTGTTGGACCGACAGGGGATTATGAAAAACTGTTTTTT. Protein sequence: CSVVGPTGDYEKLFF.

The V call is TRBV11-1, the J call TRBJ2-7; no clear D gene. The V and J ends lost 4 bases and 3 bases respectively, with 13 bases between them. The CDR3 is made up of 14 amino acids. From germline, CDR1 is SGHAT and CDR2 FQDESV (reference sequence). Here the CDR3 DNA reads TGTGCCAGCAGCTCCTTATCTGCAGACTACGAGCAGTACTTC. Protein product: CASSSLSADYEQYF.

Only a few counts were recorded for this clone. The CDR3 bases are TGTGCCAGCAGCTTAGCGGCGGGAGTAGAGTACAATGAGCAGTTCTTC. Translating it yields CASSLAAGVEYNEQFF. V and J are TRBV7-2 and TRBJ2-1; 7 bases fit TRBD2. V lost 0 bases and J lost 4; bases outside the gene matches: 6. This CDR3 is built from 16 residues. CDR1 and CDR2 from the germline V gene are SGHTA and FQGNSA.

This clone has only one observation. Different DNA sequences within this sample yield the same CDR3. This chain joins TRBV3-1 (or the pseudogene TRBV3-2) and TRBJ1-1, with unresolved D. The ends were cut back, 1 base at V and 0 bases at J, with 3 bases in the middle. CDR3 length: 13 amino acids. The V gene's germline CDR1 is LGHDT and CDR2 YNNKEL (reference sequence). CDR3: CASSQAVNTEAFF. In nucleotides, the CDR3 is TGTGCCAGCAGCCAAGCTGTGAACACTGAAGCTTTCTTT.

The gene calls are TRBV7-2 and TRBJ2-1, with 8 bases identical to TRBD2. The germline CDR1 and CDR2 sequences are SGHTA and FQGNSA. This CDR3 contains 13 residues. V shed 2 bases and J 14 bases; nucleotides not matched to a gene: 8. In DNA, the CDR3 is TGTGCCAGCAGCTTAACTTTCGGGGGGGCCGAGTTCTTC. Its translation: CASSLTFGGAEFF.

A single count supports this clone. The chain couples TRBV28 to TRBJ2-7; D gene unclear. The CDR3 is 13 amino acids. Trimming pared 6 bases from V and 1 base from J, leaving 10 bases between. In germline, CDR1 is MDHEN, CDR2 SYDVKM. CDR3: CASRSGPSYEQYF. For the CDR3, the DNA is TGTGCCAGCAGATCTGGGCCATCCTACGAGCAGTACTTC.

In its sample, this clone was seen a few times. This rearrangement joins TRBV6-2 or TRBV6-3 to TRBJ2-7, with 7 bases fitting TRBD2. Germline V CDR1 and CDR2: MNHEY, SVGEGT. V was pared by 1 base and J by 4 bases, with 7 bases of the junction left unmatched. There are 15 residues in the CDR3. In DNA form, the CDR3 reads TGTGCCAGCAGTTACTGGCGGGGGTCTGGGTACGAGCAGTACTTC. Protein: CASSYWRGSGYEQYF.

The chain uses TRBV6-1 and TRBJ2-5, with 9 bases fitting TRBD2. The junction had 6 bases not matched to a gene; V was cut back by 3 bases and J by 4 bases. CDR1 MNHNS and CDR2 SASEGT come from the germline V gene. The CDR3 totals 15 residues. The CDR3 here is CASSDGTSHSETQYF. In DNA form, the CDR3 reads TGTGCCAGCAGTGATGGGACTAGCCACTCAGAGACCCAGTACTTC.

V is TRBV4-2 and J is TRBJ2-3; 7 bases fit TRBD2. Germline lookup yields CDR1 LGHNA and CDR2 YNFKEQ. The CDR3 is 16 amino acids. Trimming cost V 3 bases and J 6 bases; bases outside gene matches: 12. The CDR3 here is CASSQRLAVLKDTQYF. The CDR3 bases are TGTGCCAGCAGCCAGAGACTAGCCGTGTTAAAGGATACGCAGTATTTT.

V and J are TRBV27 and TRBJ2-5, with unresolved D. This CDR3 has 11 residues. The germline V gene encodes CDR1 MNHEY and CDR2 SMNVEV (reference sequence). Trimming shortened V by 3 bases and J by 4 bases, and 3 bases separated the two germline ends. CDR3 loop: CASSFRETQYF. The CDR3 DNA reads as TGTGCCAGCAGTTTTAGAGAGACCCAGTACTTC.

J is TRBJ1-4 and V is TRBV7-9; 7 nucleotides line up with TRBD1. The CDR3 contains 18 residues. V shed 4 bases, J shed 7 bases, and the junction held 18 bases outside the gene matches. The germline gives CDR1 SEHNR, CDR2 FQNEAQ (reference sequence). DNA for the CDR3: TGTGCCAGCAGCTACCCCCCCACAGGGGAGATGAGGAGTGAAAAACTGTTTTTT. This encodes CASSYPPTGEMRSEKLFF. Full variable domain (missing parts from reference TRBV7-9 and TRBJ1-4): DTGVSQNPRHKITKRGQNVTFRCDPISEHNRLYWYRQTLGQGPEFLTYFQNEAQLEKSRLLSDRFSAERPKGSFSTLEIQRTEQGDSAMYLCASSYPPTGEMRSEKLFFGSGTQLSVL.

This clone occurred a few times. The rearrangement links TRBV19 to TRBJ1-2; D is perhaps TRBD1 (5 bases). Trimming took 5 bases from V and 9 from J, leaving 25 bases between them. The germline V gene has CDR1 LNHDA and CDR2 SQIVND (reference sequence). This CDR3 spans 16 amino acids. DNA for the CDR3: TGTGCCAGTAGTCCGAGGGGAGGCAGGGACCCTCGGCGCTACACCTTC. Its protein product is CASSPRGGRDPRRYTF.

This clone was seen a handful of times. The chain combines TRBV4-2 with TRBJ1-6; 9 bases fit TRBD1. The CDR3 has 15 residues. Germline V lookup: CDR1 LGHNA, CDR2 YNFKEQ. The V segment lost 4 bases and the J segment 5 bases; nucleotides outside the gene matches: 3. The chain's CDR3 is CASSPGDRDNSPLHF. Here the CDR3 DNA reads TGTGCCAGCAGCCCGGGGGACAGGGATAATTCACCCCTCCACTTT.

The V call is TRBV6-5, the J call TRBJ2-7; 9 bases are shared with TRBD1. Losses at the gene ends were 6 bases for V and 2 bases for J; bases not matched to a gene: 5. The CDR3 sequence is 14 residues long. Germline V gene lookup returns CDR1 MNHEY and CDR2 SVGAGI. CDR3 protein: CASRPGQGPYEQYF. As DNA, the CDR3 is TGTGCCAGCAGACCGGGACAGGGTCCCTACGAGCAGTACTTC.

V is TRBV2 and J is TRBJ1-2; 7 bases align to TRBD1. Germline V gene lookup returns CDR1 SNHLY and CDR2 FYNNEI. Losses at the gene ends were 6 bases for V and 4 bases for J; bases not matched to a gene: 14. This CDR3 comprises 16 residues. CDR3 region: CASRGTGVRRSYGYTF. The CDR3 bases are TGTGCCAGCAGAGGAACAGGGGTACGCAGATCCTATGGCTACACCTTC.

The chain couples TRBV3-1 (or the pseudogene TRBV3-2) to TRBJ1-1; 7 nucleotides agree with TRBD1. Germline V CDR1 and CDR2: LGHDT, YNNKEL (reference sequence). The V and J ends lost 6 bases and 4 bases, in that order; junction bases with no gene match: 8. CDR3 length: 14 residues. CDR3 sequence: CASSPGQTGTEAFF. The CDR3, as DNA: TGTGCCAGCAGTCCGGGACAGACTGGCACTGAAGCTTTCTTT.

This chain uses TRBV3-1 (or the pseudogene TRBV3-2) with TRBJ1-1; D is unresolved. The CDR3 spans 11 residues. Germline lookup yields CDR1 LGHDT and CDR2 YNNKEL (reference sequence). Trimming removed 8 bases from V and 1 base from J, with 5 bases in between. The CDR3 protein is CASRGNTEAFF. The DNA for the CDR3 is TGTGCCAGCCGGGGGAACACTGAAGCTTTCTTT.

The chain has TRBV18 and TRBJ2-1; D call uncertain. The CDR3 runs to 12 residues. Looked up from germline, CDR1 is KGHSH and CDR2 is LQKENI. The ends were cut back, 6 bases at V and 8 bases at J, with 11 bases in the middle. Written as DNA, the CDR3 is TGTGCCAGCTCCGAGAATGAGGATGAGCAGTTCTTC. Translating it yields CASSENEDEQFF. The full variable domain, with the rest looked up from reference TRBV18 and TRBJ2-1, is NAGVMQNPRHLVRRRGQEARLRCSPMKGHSHVYWYRQLPEEGLKFMVYLQKENIIDESGMPKERFSAEFPKEGPSILRIQQVVRGDSAAYFCASSENEDEQFFGPGTRLTVL.

This sequence joins TRBV6-5 and TRBJ2-5, with TRBD2 matching over 9 bases. J lost 5 bases, V lost 1 base, and 8 bases had no gene match. This CDR3 contains 16 residues. Germline CDR1 reads MNHEY; CDR2 reads SVGAGI. In nucleotides, the CDR3 is TGTGCCAGCAGTTACTACGGCGGGGGGGTTCGGGAGACCCAGTACTTC. Translating it yields CASSYYGGGVRETQYF.

The rearrangement links TRBV21-1 to TRBJ1-6. TRBV21-1 is tagged as a pseudogene. This CDR3 spans 17 amino acids. Here the CDR3 DNA reads TGTGCCAGCAGCAAATCGGGGGAGAGCTCCTATAATTCACCCCTCCACTTT. Protein sequence: CASSKSGESSYNSPLHF.

This chain uses TRBV7-9 with TRBJ2-5; 9 nucleotides match TRBD1. The CDR3 is 14 residues long. V lost 3 bases and J lost 5; bases outside the gene matches: 4. Germline V gene data show CDR1 as SEHNR and CDR2 as FQNEAQ (reference sequence). The CDR3 region has the DNA TGTGCCAGCAGCTTTGGACAGGGGAGGGAGACCCAGTACTTC. It translates to CASSFGQGRETQYF.

This clone was observed a single time. This sequence joins TRBV5-1 and TRBJ1-1; no definite D call. Per germline, CDR1 SGHRS and CDR2 YFSETQ. Between the trimmed V and J ends, which lost 0 bases and 5 bases, there was a span of 8 bases. The CDR3 is made up of 13 amino acids. The CDR3 protein is CASSLGGETEAFF. CDR3 in DNA: TGCGCCAGCAGCTTGGGGGGAGAGACTGAAGCTTTCTTT.

The chain has TRBV5-4 and TRBJ2-1, with 10 bases lining up with TRBD2. Germline trimming cut 0 bases from V and 9 bases from J; bases unmatched to any gene: 9. The CDR3 is 16 amino acids. Germline-derived CDR1 and CDR2 are SGHNT and YYREEE (reference sequence). The CDR3 nucleotides read TGTGCCAGCAGCTTGGGTAGCAGCGGGGGGGCACGTGAGCAGTTCTTC. Its protein product is CASSLGSSGGAREQFF.

This clone came up once. The rearrangement uses TRBV5-6 and TRBJ1-2; D is perhaps TRBD1 (5 bases). The CDR3 is made up of 12 amino acids. V was trimmed by 2 bases and J by 5 bases, leaving 7 bases between them. The germline CDR1 and CDR2 sequences are SGHDT and YYEEEE. The CDR3 region has the DNA TGTGCCAGCAGCTTAGGGGATTATGGCTACACCTTC. Its translation: CASSLGDYGYTF.

The chain couples TRBV23-1 to TRBJ2-3, with 7 bases aligning to TRBD2. TRBV23-1 carries the ORF label, with uncertain function. The V and J ends lost 2 bases and 4 bases, in that order; junction bases with no gene match: 9. The CDR3 contains 16 residues. This chain's CDR3 is CASSQKTGGRADTQYF. CDR3 sequence (DNA): TGCGCCAGCAGTCAAAAGACGGGAGGAAGGGCAGATACGCAGTATTTT.

The chain employs TRBV27 and TRBJ2-1; 14 positions match TRBD2. Germline CDR1 and CDR2: MNHEY and SMNVEV (reference sequence). The junction had 1 base not matched to a gene; V was cut back by 5 bases and J by 7 bases. The CDR3 contains 14 residues. The CDR3 reads CASSRTSGGNEQFF. The CDR3, as DNA: TGTGCCAGCAGTCGGACTAGCGGGGGGAATGAGCAGTTCTTC.